The clone carrying this T cell receptor (beta chain) has more than one count but fewer than ten. CDR1 is MNHEY and CDR2 is SVGEGT in the germline V gene. V was shortened by 2 bases and J by 1 base, with 8 bases between the two germline ends. This CDR3 comprises 14 residues. This record comes from a study of regulatory T cells in long-lasting Graves disease. The time point was: newly diagnosed GD, antithyroid drugs for less than 3 months. PBMC RNA served as the TCR library source. To make TCR beta libraries, researchers used iRepertoire HTBI primers and Arm-PCR of CDR3 regions. TCRdb re-analysed the multiplex PCR reads in MiXCR, keeping a single row per CDR3 protein. This sample has roughly 420,000 distinct CDR3 sequences, with approximately 16% found just once. These data were also filed under a second study, of T cells in Graves' hyperthyroidism and ophthalmopathy. This second report adds: The diagnostic basis comprised clinical symptoms, serum thyroxine and TRAb, thyroid ultrasound and orbital computed tomography.

This clonotype was sampled from a woman aged 30 to 39 with Graves disease. Source: peripheral blood mononuclear cells (PBMCs), taken at new diagnosis, from a patient treated with antithyroid drugs. The rearrangement uses TRBV6-2 or TRBV6-3 and TRBJ1-1, with D possibly matching TRBD1 (5 bases). In nucleotides, the CDR3 is TGTGCCAGCAGTTACCATAGGGGGAACACTGAAGCTTTCTTT. Translated: CASSYHRGNTEAFF.